The 18 T cell receptor beta chains reported below all come from one sample, sequenced in a study of T cell responses to AZD1222 COVID-19 vaccine (dated by TCRdb to the early 2020s). Reading the label with the study, this specimen's time point is: baseline before first vaccination. The library was prepared using the immunoSEQ multiplex PCR assay. This immuneACCESS table, as held by TCRdb, lists in-frame sequences with V and J called but not all clones. Of the missing ones, under half trace to an unresolved V gene in checked studies; the others have no known cause. Here the sample has 200,000 or so clones; about 94% occur a single time. The ten most abundant clones make up 9.2% of the sample. The material was peripheral blood, obtained on day 0 of AZD1222 vaccination. The source of these receptors is an adult in good health.

CDR3 in DNA: TGCAGCGTTGAGACCGATAGCGGGACAAGCGATGAGCAGTTCTTC. Protein: CSVETDSGTSDEQFF. This chain uses TRBV29-1 with TRBJ2-1, with 8 bases lining up with TRBD2. With 3 bases clipped from V and 8 bases from J, the junction kept 12 bases outside the gene matches. The CDR3 is made up of 15 amino acids. CDR1 is SQVTM and CDR2 is ANQGSEA in the germline V gene.

The rearrangement links TRBV19 to TRBJ2-1; the match to TRBD2 covers 9 bases. This CDR3 spans 12 amino acids. CDR1 and CDR2 from the germline V gene are LNHDA and SQIVND (reference sequence). V shed 9 bases and J 9 bases; nucleotides not matched to a gene: 6. CDR3 sequence reads: CARPGLACEQFF. CDR3 sequence (DNA): TGTGCCAGACCGGGACTAGCTTGTGAGCAGTTCTTC.

This clone was counted once. This chain joins TRBV6-5 and TRBJ2-7; TRBD1 is a possible D gene (10 bases). Germline V gene sequence: CDR1 MNHEY, CDR2 SVGAGI. Between the trimmed V and J ends, which lost 11 bases and 2 bases, there was a span of 19 bases. CDR3 length: 14 amino acids. Here the CDR3 reads CAGGRGTGAYEQYF. The CDR3 bases are TGTGCCGGCGGGAGGGGGACAGGGGCCTACGAGCAGTACTTC.

This clone came up many times. This chain connects TRBV24-1 to TRBJ1-2, with D perhaps TRBD1 (6 bases). The CDR3 totals 13 residues. CDR1 is KGHDR and CDR2 is SFDVKD in the germline V gene. V shed 5 bases and J shed 5 bases, with 11 bases lying between them. This CDR3 reads CATSVDSSYGYTF. The CDR3 nucleotides read TGTGCCACCAGTGTGGACAGTTCTTATGGCTACACCTTC.

The chain couples TRBV9 to TRBJ2-2, with D uncertain. Germline values: CDR1 SGDLS, CDR2 YYNGEE. V lost 0 bases and J 6 bases, leaving 12 bases between the germline ends. The CDR3 covers 15 residues. Written as DNA, the CDR3 is TGTGCCAGCAGCGTAGAGGGTATGGATGCCGGGGAGCTGTTTTTT. As protein: CASSVEGMDAGELFF.

The sample holds one count of this clone. The chain is built from TRBV7-9 and TRBJ1-3; D not certain. Per the germline V gene, CDR1 is SEHNR and CDR2 is FQNEAQ (reference sequence). The CDR3 runs 13 residues. V lost 5 bases to trimming and J lost 4 bases, with 9 bases between them. DNA of the CDR3: TGTGCCAGCAGCCCAGCCAGAGGAAACACCATATATTTT. It yields the protein CASSPARGNTIYF.

The rearrangement uses TRBV20-1 and TRBJ2-7; D gene ambiguous. Trimming cost V 3 bases and J 7 bases, with 16 bases left between them. The CDR3 consists of 13 residues. CDR1 and CDR2 from the germline V gene are DFQATT and SNEGSKA (reference sequence). The CDR3 DNA reads as TGCAGTGCTAGTGATATTCTTACCTGGGAGCAGTACTTC. This gives the protein CSASDILTWEQYF.

The rearrangement joins TRBV12-3 or TRBV12-4 to TRBJ1-2; no definite D call. The V gene lost 1 base and the J gene lost 8 bases, with 8 bases spanning the gap. The CDR3 totals 12 residues. CDR3 in amino acids: CASSLGAGGYTF. The DNA for the CDR3 is TGTGCCAGCAGTTTAGGGGCGGGCGGCTACACCTTC.

The chain links TRBV19 to TRBJ2-1; TRBD2 agrees at 8 bases. The CDR3 spans 16 residues. Germline trimming cut 3 bases from V and 3 bases from J; bases unmatched to any gene: 7. The germline gives CDR1 LNHDA, CDR2 SQIVND (reference sequence). CDR3: CASSIQLAAFYNEQFF. CDR3 DNA: TGTGCCAGTAGTATTCAACTAGCGGCTTTCTACAATGAGCAGTTCTTC.

J is TRBJ2-7 and V is TRBV21-1; the table's D call, TRBD2, was not checked against the DNA. TRBV21-1 is reported as a pseudogene. This CDR3 region has 20 residues. The CDR3 protein is CASSNGGEGSGFVDSYEQYF. CDR3 sequence (DNA): TGTGCCAGCAGCAATGGAGGGGAGGGTAGCGGGTTCGTGGACTCCTACGAGCAGTACTTC.

V is TRBV12-3 or TRBV12-4 and J is TRBJ2-1; TRBD1 might be the D (5 bases). V dropped 5 bases and J dropped 9 bases, with 14 bases sitting between them. The CDR3 is 13 amino acids. CDR3 coding DNA: TGTGCCAGCAGTGTTTTTACAGGAAGTGAGCAGTTCTTC. It yields the protein CASSVFTGSEQFF.

The chain recombines TRBV19 with TRBJ2-1; D uncertain. Germline lookup yields CDR1 LNHDA and CDR2 SQIVND (reference sequence). The CDR3 sequence is 12 residues long. V dropped 3 bases and J dropped 9 bases, with 9 bases sitting between them. As DNA, the CDR3 is TGTGCCAGTAGTATCAGGAAGGGTGAGCAGTTCTTC. Translation: CASSIRKGEQFF.

The chain is built from TRBV29-1 and TRBJ2-3; 8 bases match TRBD2. The CDR3 runs 13 residues. J lost 5 bases, V lost 7 bases, and 8 bases had no gene match. The germline V gene encodes CDR1 SQVTM and CDR2 ANQGSEA. CDR3 region: CSGASGLGDTQYF. The CDR3, as DNA: TGCAGCGGCGCTAGCGGGTTGGGAGATACGCAGTATTTT.

The chain is built from TRBV6-5 and TRBJ2-7, with D tentatively TRBD1 or TRBD2 (5 bases each). The V end lost 0 bases, the J end lost 2 bases, and 11 bases lay between the germline ends. The germline V gene has CDR1 MNHEY and CDR2 SVGAGI. The CDR3 contains 15 residues. The DNA of the CDR3 is TGTGCCAGCAGTTACTCGAGGGACCCGACCTACGAGCAGTACTTC. Its protein product is CASSYSRDPTYEQYF.

The V call is TRBV9, the J call TRBJ2-5; weak D call: TRBD1 (6 bases). The CDR3 is 14 residues long. The germline V gene has CDR1 SGDLS and CDR2 YYNGEE. V was clipped by 4 bases and J by 10 bases, with 20 bases between them. CDR3 nucleotide sequence: TGTGCCAGCAGCCTCGCGGACAGACAAGGGAGCCAGTACTTC. This sequence encodes CASSLADRQGSQYF.

In this sample, this clone turned up once. The chain combines TRBV11-1 with TRBJ2-1; D ambiguous. Germline V gene sequence: CDR1 SGHAT, CDR2 FQDESV (reference sequence). The V end was cut by 2 bases, the J end by 0 bases, with 8 bases between. This CDR3 is built from 15 residues. CDR3 in DNA: TGTGCCAGCAGCTTAATTAGCTCCTCCTACAATGAGCAGTTCTTC. Amino acid sequence: CASSLISSSYNEQFF.

This clone has only one observation. This chain joins TRBV30 and TRBJ1-5; TRBD1 agrees at 7 bases. CDR1 and CDR2 (germline): GTSNPN, SVGIG (reference sequence). CDR3 length: 14 amino acids. J gave up 2 bases and V 1 base, and 2 bases lay outside the gene matches. This CDR3 is CAWSDDRGNQPQHF. The CDR3 nucleotides are TGTGCCTGGAGTGACGACAGGGGCAATCAGCCCCAGCATTTT.

The genes are TRBV24-1 and TRBJ2-2; 8 bases fit TRBD1. The V gene end was trimmed by 3 bases and the J gene end by 3 bases; junction bases not matched to a gene: 11. The CDR3 loop spans 18 amino acids. Germline lookup yields CDR1 KGHDR and CDR2 SFDVKD. The CDR3 region has the DNA TGTGCCACCAGTGATCGACTGACAGGGGAGTTCGACACCGGGGAGCTGTTTTTT. This codes for CATSDRLTGEFDTGELFF.